This entry concerns a single T cell receptor beta chain. Trimming left V 0 bases short and J 6 bases short, with 11 bases between. CDR1 LGHDT and CDR2 YNNKEL come from the germline V gene (reference sequence). This CDR3 contains 15 residues. This sample is part of a study of blood T cells in healthy people across ages. A second PCR of 7 to 11 cycles used a sample-barcoded 5' primer and a J-beta primer mix. Tagging of each cDNA molecule was performed by a template-switch adaptor with 12 random nucleotides. TCRdb redid the calling of the 5' RACE reads with MiXCR, one entry per CDR3 protein. The table includes about 900,000 distinct CDR3 sequences, under 50% detected once.

This TCR came from a young man in good health. V gene TRBV3-1 combines with J gene TRBJ2-2, with D possibly matching TRBD2 (5 bases). Specimen: blood. CDR3 region: CASSQDLREPGELFF. The CDR3 DNA follows: TGTGCCAGCAGCCAAGATCTCCGGGAACCCGGGGAGCTGTTTTTT.